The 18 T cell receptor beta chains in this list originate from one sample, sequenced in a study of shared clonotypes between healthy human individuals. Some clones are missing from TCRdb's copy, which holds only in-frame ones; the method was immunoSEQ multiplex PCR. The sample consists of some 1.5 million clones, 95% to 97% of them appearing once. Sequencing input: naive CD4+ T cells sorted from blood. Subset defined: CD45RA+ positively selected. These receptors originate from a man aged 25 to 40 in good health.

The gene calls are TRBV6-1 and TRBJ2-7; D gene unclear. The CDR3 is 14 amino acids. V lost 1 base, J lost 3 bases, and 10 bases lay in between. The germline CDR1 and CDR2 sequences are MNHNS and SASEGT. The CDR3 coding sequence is TGTGCCAGCAGTGAAGTGGCACACTTCTACGAGCAGTACTTC. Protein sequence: CASSEVAHFYEQYF.

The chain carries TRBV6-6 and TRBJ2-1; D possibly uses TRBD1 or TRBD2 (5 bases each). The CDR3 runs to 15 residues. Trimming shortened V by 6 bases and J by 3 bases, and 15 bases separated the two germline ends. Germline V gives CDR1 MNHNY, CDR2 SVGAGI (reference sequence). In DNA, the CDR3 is TGTGCCAGCAGACCACCGGGGCCCGGCTACAATGAGCAGTTCTTC. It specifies CASRPPGPGYNEQFF.

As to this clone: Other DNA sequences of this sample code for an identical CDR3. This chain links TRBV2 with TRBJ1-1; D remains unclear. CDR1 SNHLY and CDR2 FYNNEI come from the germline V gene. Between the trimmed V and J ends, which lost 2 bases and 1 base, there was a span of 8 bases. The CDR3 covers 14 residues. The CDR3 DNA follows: TGTGCCAGCAGTGAAACTGGAGCGAACACTGAAGCTTTCTTT. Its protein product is CASSETGANTEAFF.

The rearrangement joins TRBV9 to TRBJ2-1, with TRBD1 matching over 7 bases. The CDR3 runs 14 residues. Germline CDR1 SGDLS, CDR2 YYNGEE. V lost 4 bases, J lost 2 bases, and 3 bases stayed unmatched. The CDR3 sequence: CASSTGTAYNEQFF. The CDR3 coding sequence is TGTGCCAGCAGCACAGGGACAGCCTACAATGAGCAGTTCTTC.

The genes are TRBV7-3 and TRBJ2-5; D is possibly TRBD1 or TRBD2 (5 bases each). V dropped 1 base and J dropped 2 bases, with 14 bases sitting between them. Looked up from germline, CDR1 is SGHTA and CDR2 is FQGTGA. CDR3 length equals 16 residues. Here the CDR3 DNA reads TGTGCCAGCAGCTTAAGGCCGGGGACGAGTCAAGAGACCCAGTACTTC. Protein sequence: CASSLRPGTSQETQYF.

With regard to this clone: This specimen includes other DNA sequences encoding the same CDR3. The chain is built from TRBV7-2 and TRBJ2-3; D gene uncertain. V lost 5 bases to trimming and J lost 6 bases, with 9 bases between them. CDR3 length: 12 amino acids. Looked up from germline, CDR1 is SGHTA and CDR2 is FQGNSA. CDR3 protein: CASSPSLDTQYF. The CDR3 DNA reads TGTGCCAGCAGCCCCAGCCTTGATACGCAGTATTTT.

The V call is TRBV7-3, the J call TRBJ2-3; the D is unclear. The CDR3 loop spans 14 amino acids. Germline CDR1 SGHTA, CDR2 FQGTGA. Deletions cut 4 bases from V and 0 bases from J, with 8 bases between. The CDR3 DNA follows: TGTGCCAGCAGCTCCCGTCGGAGCACAGATACGCAGTATTTT. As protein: CASSSRRSTDTQYF.

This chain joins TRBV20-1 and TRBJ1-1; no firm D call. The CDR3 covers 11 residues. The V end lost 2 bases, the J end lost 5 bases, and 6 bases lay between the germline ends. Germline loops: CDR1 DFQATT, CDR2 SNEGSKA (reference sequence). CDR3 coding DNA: TGCAGTGCTAGAAGTAATACTGAAGCTTTCTTT. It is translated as CSARSNTEAFF.

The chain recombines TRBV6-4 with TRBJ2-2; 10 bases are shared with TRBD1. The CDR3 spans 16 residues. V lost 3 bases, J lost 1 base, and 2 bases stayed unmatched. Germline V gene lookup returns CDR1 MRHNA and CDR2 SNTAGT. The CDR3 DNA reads TGTGCCAGCAGTGAAGGGACAGGGGTGAACACCGGGGAGCTGTTTTTT. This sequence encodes CASSEGTGVNTGELFF.

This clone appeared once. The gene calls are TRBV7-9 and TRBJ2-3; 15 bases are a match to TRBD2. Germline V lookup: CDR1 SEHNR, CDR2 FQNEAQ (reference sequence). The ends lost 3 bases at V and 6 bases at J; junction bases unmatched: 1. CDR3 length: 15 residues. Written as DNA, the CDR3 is TGTGCCAGCAGCTTTGGACTAGCGGGGGGGGATACGCAGTATTTT. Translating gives CASSFGLAGGDTQYF. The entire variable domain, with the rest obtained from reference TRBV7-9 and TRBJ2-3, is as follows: DTGVSQNPRHKITKRGQNVTFRCDPISEHNRLYWYRQTLGQGPEFLTYFQNEAQLEKSRLLSDRFSAERPKGSFSTLEIQRTEQGDSAMYLCASSFGLAGGDTQYFGPGTRLTVL.

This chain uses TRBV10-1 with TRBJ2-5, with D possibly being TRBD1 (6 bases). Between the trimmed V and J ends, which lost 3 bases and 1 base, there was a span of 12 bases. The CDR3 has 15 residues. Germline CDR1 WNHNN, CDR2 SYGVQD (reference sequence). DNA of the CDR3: TGCGCCAGCAGTGATGGTCGGACAGCCCAAGAGACCCAGTACTTC. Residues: CASSDGRTAQETQYF.

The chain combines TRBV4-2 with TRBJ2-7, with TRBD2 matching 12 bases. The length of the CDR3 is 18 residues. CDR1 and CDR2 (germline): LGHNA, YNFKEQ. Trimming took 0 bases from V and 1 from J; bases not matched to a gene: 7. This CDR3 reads CASSQDPLAGGPSYEQYF. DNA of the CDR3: TGTGCCAGCAGCCAAGATCCGCTAGCGGGAGGGCCTTCCTACGAGCAGTACTTC.

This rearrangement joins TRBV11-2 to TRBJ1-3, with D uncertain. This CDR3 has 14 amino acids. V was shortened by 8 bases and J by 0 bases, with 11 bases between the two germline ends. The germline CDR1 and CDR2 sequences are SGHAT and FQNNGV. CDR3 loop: CASHSGRSGNTIYF. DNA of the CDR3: TGTGCCAGCCACTCTGGTCGCTCTGGAAACACCATATATTTT.

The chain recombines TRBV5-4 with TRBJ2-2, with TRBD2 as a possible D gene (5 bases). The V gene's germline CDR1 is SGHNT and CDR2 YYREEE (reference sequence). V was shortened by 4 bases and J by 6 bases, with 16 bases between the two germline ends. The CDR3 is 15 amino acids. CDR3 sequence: CASSRPGMGSGELFF. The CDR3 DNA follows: TGTGCCAGCAGCCGGCCGGGAATGGGATCCGGGGAGCTGTTTTTT.

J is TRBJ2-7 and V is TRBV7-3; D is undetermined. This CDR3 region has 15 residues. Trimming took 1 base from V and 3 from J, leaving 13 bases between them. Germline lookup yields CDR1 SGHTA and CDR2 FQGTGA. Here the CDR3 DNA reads TGTGCCAGCAGCTTAATGGCTGGCTCTTACTACGAGCAGTACTTC. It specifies CASSLMAGSYYEQYF.

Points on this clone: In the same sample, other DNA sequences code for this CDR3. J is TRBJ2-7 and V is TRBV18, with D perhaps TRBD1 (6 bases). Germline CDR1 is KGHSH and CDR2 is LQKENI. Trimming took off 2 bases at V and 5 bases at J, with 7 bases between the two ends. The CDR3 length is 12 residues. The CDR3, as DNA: TGTGCCAGCTCACCATCAGGGGACGAGCAGTACTTC. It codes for CASSPSGDEQYF. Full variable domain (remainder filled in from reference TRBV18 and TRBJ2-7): NAGVMQNPRHLVRRRGQEARLRCSPMKGHSHVYWYRQLPEEGLKFMVYLQKENIIDESGMPKERFSAEFPKEGPSILRIQQVVRGDSAAYFCASSPSGDEQYFGPGTRLTVT.

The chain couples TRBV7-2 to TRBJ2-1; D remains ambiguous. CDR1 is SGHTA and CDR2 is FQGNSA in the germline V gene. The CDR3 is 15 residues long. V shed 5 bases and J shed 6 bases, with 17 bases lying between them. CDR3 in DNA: TGTGCCAGCAGCCCGGTTTCTCCTCGGTTCAATGAGCAGTTCTTC. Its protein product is CASSPVSPRFNEQFF.

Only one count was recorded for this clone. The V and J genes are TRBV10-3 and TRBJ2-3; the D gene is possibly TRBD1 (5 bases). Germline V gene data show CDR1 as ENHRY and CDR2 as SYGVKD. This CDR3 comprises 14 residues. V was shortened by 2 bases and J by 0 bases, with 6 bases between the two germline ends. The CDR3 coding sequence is TGTGCCATCAGTGAGAGGGGAAGCACAGATACGCAGTATTTT. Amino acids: CAISERGSTDTQYF.